This TCR beta chain emerged from a study of T cell responses to AZD1222 COVID-19 vaccine listed by TCRdb under 2021. Study-wide context: AZD1222 recipients with second doses at about 4 weeks or about 12 weeks were pooled, because spike-specific TCR depth and breadth did not differ between schedules. TCR sequencing covered about 230 trial participants: about 210 given two doses of AZD1222 and about 26 given two doses of MenACWY control vaccine. Trial participants were enrolled by age into subgroups of 18-55, 56-69 and 70-plus years, and approximately 150, 30 and 60 TCR-sequenced participants, respectively, were included in these subgroups. The research as a whole found: In the small 56-69-year group, the increase in depth fell short of significance, most likely because of low power. Because no samples from the day 14 peak response were available, repertoires could be characterized only after the peak T cell response. CD4 TCRs associated with the vaccine covered the entire spike protein, and the dominant responses were in regions 160-218 and 743-854. Participants were mostly white British and included more females than males, and it was suggested by the authors that clonal diversity may have been underestimated. Conclusions about previously exposed vaccinees are limited because only five or six AZD1222 recipients were SARS-CoV-2 seropositive at baseline. After two AZD1222 doses, both the breadth and the depth of spike-specific TCRs were significantly higher than at day 0 and than in MenACWY recipients. Nearly half of unique spike-specific TCRs reportedly recognized epitopes outside regions mutated in the B.1.351 and B.1.1.7 variants.

Turning to this clone: The target of this receptor is not known. No quality values exist for individual bases; no much larger clone is one base distant.

The CDR3 regions of human TCRbeta chains were analyzed by immunosequencing. Concerning the study's data processing: TCRs in the repertoires were matched against a reference library of SARS-CoV-2-specific TCRs that had been generated with the MIRA antigen-specificity platform. Breadth was defined as the fraction of unique TCRs that were SARS-CoV-2-associated. Depth was defined as the fraction of total T cells that were SARS-CoV-2-associated. Using the MIRA data, each spike-specific TCR was assigned both to the spike region to which the TCR was reactive and to a CD4 or CD8 class. Log10-transformed breadth and depth values were compared by one-way ANOVA with Sidak's multiple comparisons tests. TCRdb took over this immuneACCESS table, retaining in-frame rearrangements with V and J assigned. Such tables are incomplete; in checked studies, under half of the missing clones stem from an unresolved V gene, and the remainder is unexplained. V, J and clone size derive from that table, while D and trimming were established from the DNA sequence. Counted in this sample were roughly 160,000 clones; around 95% of them appeared once. The biggest ten clones account for about 0.6% of the sample.

The germline ends are 13 bases apart after V is trimmed by 5 bases and J by 3 bases. The CDR3 holds 14 amino acids from the cysteine to the phenylalanine. The retained sequence is limited to the CDR3, 42 bases, with the frame set at the first base. The CDR1 and CDR2 encoded by the germline V gene are MDHEN and SYDVKM. This sample's time point label indicates: baseline before first vaccination. Samples from vaccinated people were obtained from the UK trials COV001 and COV002, which included a single-blind randomized controlled phase 2/3 trial of AZD1222 (ChAdOx1 nCoV-19) in healthy adults. Trial participant PBMC samples were collected at day 0 and day 28 after the second dose for TCRbeta chain sequencing.

This chain is built from TRBV28 and TRBJ1-2, with no confident D gene call. The specimen was peripheral blood, collected on day 0 of AZD1222 vaccination. This clonotype was sampled from an adult in good health. The encoded CDR3 is CASSLGSSHYGYTF. The DNA sequence is as follows: TGTGCCAGCAGTCTCGGGAGTTCTCACTATGGCTACACCTTC.